This is a list of T cell receptor beta chains from one sample in a study of cytomegalovirus exposure and HLA in healthy donors. Profiled with immunoSEQ multiplex PCR; TCRdb holds only in-frame clones, not every one. The sample yields some 65,000 clones, around 73% seen once. Sequencing input: PBMCs. The receptors derive from a girl aged 5 to 17 in good health and CMV-seropositive. Both conserved end residues are part of each CDR3. The D gene is left open where the match is weak. Rows may omit the clone size; those that give it use once, few, many or a size class.

.,TRBV4-1,.,TRBJ1-5,17,CASSQDGERLSHQPQHF,TGCGCCAGCAGCCAAGACGGGGAAAGACTTAGCCATCAGCCCCAGCATTTT
.,TRBV6-5,few,TRBJ1-2,14,CASSYSSGSYGYTF,TGTGCCAGCAGTTACTCGAGCGGTTCGTATGGCTACACCTTC
.,TRBV5-1,.,TRBJ2-1,11,CATQGVDEQFF,TGCGCCACCCAAGGGGTCGATGAGCAGTTCTTC
TRBD1,TRBV7-9,.,TRBJ1-3,15,CASTMTGDSGNTIYF,TGTGCCAGCACTATGACAGGGGACTCTGGAAACACCATATATTTT
.,TRBV4-1,once,TRBJ2-1,18,CASSQGPRRDVFYNEQFF,TGCGCCAGCAGCCAAGGACCCAGGAGGGACGTATTCTACAATGAGCAGTTCTTC
.,TRBV11-2,.,TRBJ2-4,17,CATTPIWAALAKNIQYF,TGTGCCACGACCCCGATCTGGGCAGCCTTAGCCAAAAACATTCAGTACTTC
.,TRBV10-2,.,TRBJ1-1,11,CASRSGTEAFF,TGCGCCAGCCGCAGCGGCACTGAAGCTTTCTTT
.,TRBV28,.,TRBJ1-1,11,CASSSQGRAFF,TGTGCCAGCAGTTCGCAGGGGAGAGCTTTCTTT
.,TRBV5-4,.,TRBJ2-3,15,CASSSQGWDTDTQYF,TGTGCCAGCAGCTCTCAGGGGTGGGACACAGATACGCAGTATTTT
.,TRBV19,.,TRBJ1-5,14,CASNQNQVGQPQHF,TGTGCCAGTAACCAGAACCAGGTTGGTCAGCCCCAGCATTTT
.,TRBV19,.,TRBJ2-7,15,CASSPLTTGSYEQYF,TGTGCCAGTAGTCCACTCACGACGGGCTCCTACGAGCAGTACTTC
TRBD2,TRBV7-8,.,TRBJ2-7,15,CASSLAGGTFYEQYF,TGTGCCAGCAGCCTGGCGGGGGGGACTTTCTACGAGCAGTACTTC
.,TRBV9,.,TRBJ2-7,14,CASSVAASSYEQYF,TGTGCCAGCAGCGTCGCGGCGAGCTCCTACGAGCAGTACTTC
TRBD2,TRBV7-2,.,TRBJ2-1,16,CASSLVSRGSPHEQFF,TGTGCCAGCAGCTTAGTATCTCGCGGGAGCCCCCATGAGCAGTTCTTC
.,TRBV4-2,.,TRBJ1-4,19,CASSQDSLRGANANEKLFF,TGTGCCAGCAGCCAAGATTCTCTCCGGGGGGCAAACGCTAATGAAAAACTGTTTTTT
TRBD1,TRBV5-1,.,TRBJ2-7,14,CASSLKQGYYEQYF,TGCGCCAGCAGCTTGAAACAGGGGTACTACGAGCAGTACTTC
TRBD2,TRBV5-4,.,TRBJ2-1,19,CASSGRTSGGPKSYNEQFF,TGTGCCAGCAGCGGTCGGACTAGCGGGGGCCCTAAGTCCTACAATGAGCAGTTCTTC
TRBD1,TRBV19,.,TRBJ1-2,13,CASRPGRGVGYTF,TGTGCCAGTAGACCCGGCAGGGGGGTAGGCTACACCTTC
.,TRBV2,.,TRBJ2-7,12,CASQGPTYEQYF,TGTGCCAGTCAGGGGCCTACCTACGAGCAGTACTTC
.,TRBV5-5,.,TRBJ1-2,14,CASSLEGLNYGYTF,TGTGCCAGCAGCTTGGAGGGACTTAACTATGGCTACACCTTC
.,TRBV18,.,TRBJ2-1,15,CASSPVRGSYNEQFF,TGTGCCAGCTCACCGGTCCGGGGAAGCTACAATGAGCAGTTCTTC
.,TRBV9,medium-sized,TRBJ2-3,15,CASSVTWGGTDTQYF,TGTGCCAGCAGCGTTACTTGGGGGGGCACAGATACGCAGTATTTT
TRBD2,TRBV4-1,.,TRBJ2-1,18,CASSHPRPGLAAHNEQFF,TGCGCCAGCAGCCATCCCCGACCGGGACTAGCGGCCCACAATGAGCAGTTCTTC
.,TRBV7-2,.,TRBJ2-5,15,CASSLRLQGSETQYF,TGTGCCAGCAGCTTACGTTTGCAGGGCAGTGAGACCCAGTACTTC
TRBD1,TRBV5-1,few,TRBJ1-2,16,CASSYGDSPARYGYTF,TGCGCCAGCAGCTACGGGGACAGTCCAGCTAGATATGGCTACACCTTC
.,TRBV7-9,few,TRBJ2-7,13,CASSLDRTGEQYF,TGTGCCAGCAGCTTAGACCGAACCGGCGAGCAGTACTTC
TRBD1,TRBV5-1,.,TRBJ1-6,20,CASSLVRGDSSSSYNSPLHF,TGCGCCAGCAGCTTGGTACGAGGGGACAGCTCCAGCTCCTATAATTCACCCCTCCACTTT
.,TRBV6-5,.,TRBJ1-3,14,CASSRMSSGNTIYF,TGTGCCAGCAGCAGGATGAGCTCTGGAAACACCATATATTTT
.,TRBV28,.,TRBJ1-1,13,CASSRDMNTEAFF,TGTGCCAGCAGTCGCGACATGAACACTGAAGCTTTCTTT
.,TRBV6-1,.,TRBJ2-5,12,CASSLSGQNGNF,TGTGCCAGCAGCTTGAGCGGGCAAAATGGGAACTTC
TRBD1,TRBV4-2,.,TRBJ1-2,14,CASSYKEGGAGYTF,TGTGCCAGCAGTTATAAGGAAGGGGGCGCCGGCTACACCTTC
.,TRBV10-3,.,TRBJ1-5,14,CAISESRGPQPQHF,TGTGCCATCAGTGAGTCTCGGGGTCCGCAGCCCCAGCATTTT
.,TRBV28,.,TRBJ2-3,13,CATRSPRENTQYF,TGTGCCACCCGTTCCCCGAGGGAGAATACGCAGTATTTT
TRBD1,TRBV27,.,TRBJ1-1,13,CASSLGGTGEAFF,TGTGCCAGCAGTTTAGGGGGGACAGGTGAAGCTTTCTTT
TRBD2,TRBV29-1,.,TRBJ2-7,16,CSVGKNRGSGGYEQYF,TGCAGCGTCGGGAAGAATCGCGGGAGTGGTGGCTACGAGCAGTACTTC
.,TRBV19,.,TRBJ1-5,13,CASSTLSNQPQHF,TGTGCCAGTAGTACCCTTAGCAATCAGCCCCAGCATTTT
.,TRBV7-2,once,TRBJ2-7,14,CASSGSGVNYEQYF,TGTGCCAGCAGCGGGAGCGGAGTTAACTACGAGCAGTACTTC
.,TRBV7-9,.,TRBJ1-1,15,CASSLGGGEDTEAFF,TGTGCCAGCAGCTTGGGTGGAGGGGAAGACACTGAAGCTTTCTTT
.,TRBV7-7,.,TRBJ1-3,16,CASSLGLPSSGNTIYF,TGTGCCAGCAGCCTGGGACTCCCGAGCTCTGGAAACACCATATATTTT
TRBD2,TRBV28,.,TRBJ2-1,13,CAISGGPYNEQFF,TGTGCCATCAGCGGGGGGCCCTACAATGAGCAGTTCTTC
.,TRBV9,.,TRBJ1-2,13,CASSARVDYGYTF,TGTGCCAGCAGCGCCAGGGTTGACTATGGCTACACCTTC
TRBD2,TRBV7-2,.,TRBJ2-2,17,CASSYSGAGVGTGELFF,TGTGCCAGCAGCTATTCTGGGGCGGGAGTAGGCACCGGGGAGCTGTTTTTT
TRBD2,TRBV5-4,.,TRBJ2-2,18,CASSLPLGREGPRGELFF,TGTGCCAGCAGCTTGCCCCTTGGGCGGGAGGGCCCAAGGGGGGAGCTGTTTTTT
TRBD1,TRBV6-6,.,TRBJ2-5,15,CASRSTDREQETQYF,TGTGCCAGCAGATCTACAGACAGGGAACAAGAGACCCAGTACTTC
TRBD2,TRBV4-1,.,TRBJ2-5,15,CASSQDGGSGETQYF,TGCGCCAGCAGCCAAGATGGGGGTAGCGGGGAGACCCAGTACTTC
.,TRBV2,.,TRBJ1-2,13,CATTGSSDYGYTF,TGTGCCACCACAGGGTCTTCGGACTATGGCTACACCTTC
TRBD2,TRBV19,.,TRBJ2-1,14,CASTAGESLLGQFF,TGTGCCAGTACGGCGGGAGAATCTTTATTAGGGCAGTTCTTC
TRBD1,TRBV7-9,.,TRBJ2-7,16,CASSLAGQATRYEQYF,TGTGCCAGCAGCTTAGCGGGACAGGCTACTCGCTACGAGCAGTACTTC
TRBD1,TRBV29-1,.,TRBJ1-1,13,CSVEPGTGSEAFF,TGCAGCGTTGAACCAGGGACAGGGAGTGAAGCTTTCTTT
.,TRBV30,once,TRBJ1-2,12,CASPDQGYGYTF,TGTGCCTCACCCGATCAGGGATATGGCTACACCTTC
TRBD2,TRBV4-1,.,TRBJ2-1,15,CASSQPGLADNEQFF,TGCGCCAGCAGCCAGCCGGGACTAGCGGACAATGAGCAGTTCTTC
TRBD2,TRBV7-9,.,TRBJ2-1,19,CASSLAVGLAGGSYNEQFF,TGTGCCAGCAGCTTAGCGGTCGGACTAGCGGGAGGTTCCTACAATGAGCAGTTCTTC
.,TRBV7-9,.,TRBJ2-1,13,CASSSLDQHEQFF,TGTGCCAGCAGCTCACTAGATCAGCATGAGCAGTTCTTC
.,TRBV19,.,TRBJ1-1,13,CASSQVSNTEAFF,TGTGCCAGTAGCCAGGTGTCTAACACTGAAGCTTTCTTT
.,TRBV29-1,.,TRBJ2-7,12,CSVVLRGYEQYF,TGCAGCGTTGTCCTTCGGGGATACGAGCAGTACTTC
TRBD1,TRBV28,once,TRBJ1-5,14,CASSRDRVDQPQHF,TGTGCCAGCAGTCGGGACAGGGTGGATCAGCCCCAGCATTTT
.,TRBV5-1,.,TRBJ1-5,20,CASSLYDVSGGLLKGQPQHF,TGCGCCAGCAGCTTGTATGATGTCTCCGGGGGGCTCCTGAAGGGGCAGCCCCAGCATTTT